This T cell receptor beta chain was recovered during a study of blood T cell repertoires in COVID-19 (dated by TCRdb to 2018 to 2021). Describing the broader study: Collaborator samples came from the United States, Italy and Spain and covered acute and convalescent phases of COVID-19. The material from the prospective study consisted of cDNA or gDNA derived from T cells, B-cell-depleted T cells, or PBMCs. Subjects who had been exposed to COVID-19, were actively infected with it, or had recovered from it provided the deeply sampled blood TCRbeta repertoires that made up the dataset. A freely available public database, intended as a resource for researchers studying the immune response to SARS-CoV-2, is where the repertoires were released. The samples were drawn from two sources: the first 160 participants of the ongoing ImmuneRACE study, and 1,000 to 1,500 subjects contributed by 6 global collaborators. A de-identified subject ID, COVID-19 status, age in years and sex were almost always included in the sample metadata. Where HLA class I and class II types were available, the types were taken from metadata supplied by the sample provider, not from assay-based typing.

The germline V gene sets CDR1 to MGHRA and CDR2 to YSYEKL. There are 15 amino acids in the CDR3, from cysteine to phenylalanine inclusive. Only the CDR3 portion is preserved as DNA: 45 bases, with reading frame beginning at the first base. V sheds 4 bases and J sheds 7 bases, leaving 19 bases between their ends. TCRbeta CDR3 regions were amplified from genomic DNA by means of the immunoSEQ Assay, a bias-controlled multiplex PCR. The paper's processing steps were these. Nucleated cell counts per sample were estimated from amplification of reference gene primers within the assay. To quantify the absolute abundance of each unique TCRbeta CDR3 rearrangement, sequence reads were collapsed and filtered. For each sample, productive Simpson clonality was calculated as the square root of Simpson's diversity index over productive rearrangements. In its TCRdb copy, this immuneACCESS table keeps in-frame sequences only and misses some clones. Where compared with another copy, unresolved V genes explain less than half of these, and the others have no known cause. V, J and clone size derive from that table, while D and trimming were established from the DNA sequence. The sample has fewer than 200,000 clones on record, roughly 84% of them singletons. Of the sample, more than 8% is held by the ten largest clones.

Beyond this particular receptor, the publication reports: How much clinical and demographic metadata was included differed by source and by participant, and the metadata was provided uncurated.

Collaborating institutions collected whole blood in K2EDTA tubes following their own protocols. Collaborator samples were shipped for TCRbeta analysis as frozen whole blood, isolated PBMCs, or DNA extracted from either sample type. A remark on this clone: No cognate antigen has been identified for it. Base qualities are not at hand, and no much larger clone is one base apart.

The chain employs TRBV4-1 and TRBJ1-2; 6 matching bases give a weak D call of TRBD1. The sequenced sample was peripheral blood. The sequence was collected from a woman over 75 with acute or convalescent COVID-19. Read as DNA, the sequence is TGCGCCAGCAGCCTGGGGGCTAACGGACTTCTTGGCTACACCTTC. This encodes CASSLGANGLLGYTF.